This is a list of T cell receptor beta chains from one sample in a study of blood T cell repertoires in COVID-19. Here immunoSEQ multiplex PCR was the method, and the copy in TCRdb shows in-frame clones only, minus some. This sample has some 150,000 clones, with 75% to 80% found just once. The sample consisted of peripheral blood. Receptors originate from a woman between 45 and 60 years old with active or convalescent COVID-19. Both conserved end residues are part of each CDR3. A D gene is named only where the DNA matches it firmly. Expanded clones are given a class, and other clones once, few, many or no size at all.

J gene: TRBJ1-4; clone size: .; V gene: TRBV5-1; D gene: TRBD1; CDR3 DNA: TGCGCCAGCAGCAGGACAGGGGCAACTAATGAAAAACTGTTTTTT; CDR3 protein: CASSRTGATNEKLFF
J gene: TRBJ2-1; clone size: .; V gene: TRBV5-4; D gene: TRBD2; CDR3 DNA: TGTGCCAGCAGCTTGGCCCCGGGACTAGCGGGAGCGACTGAGCAGTTCTTC; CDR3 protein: CASSLAPGLAGATEQFF
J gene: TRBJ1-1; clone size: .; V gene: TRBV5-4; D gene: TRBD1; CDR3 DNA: TGTGCCAGCGGGACAGGGGAACACACTGAAGCTTTCTTT; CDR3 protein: CASGTGEHTEAFF
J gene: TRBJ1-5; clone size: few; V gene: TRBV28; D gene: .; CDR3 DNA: TGTGCCAGCACCCAGGGGCATCAGCCCCAGCATTTT; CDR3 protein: CASTQGHQPQHF
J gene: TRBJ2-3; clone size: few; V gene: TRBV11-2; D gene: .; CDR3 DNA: TGTGCCAGCAGCTTGAGAGAGATCTCCACGGATACGCAGTATTTT; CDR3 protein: CASSLREISTDTQYF
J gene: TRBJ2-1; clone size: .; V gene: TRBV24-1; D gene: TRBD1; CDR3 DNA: TGTGCCACCAGTGATCCGACAGGGGGGGGATACAATGAGCAGTTCTTC; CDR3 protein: CATSDPTGGGYNEQFF
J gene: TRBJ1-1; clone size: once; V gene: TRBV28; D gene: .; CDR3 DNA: TGTGCCAGCAGTTTAAATCGGTGGCCCACGGGGAGGAACACTGAAGCTTTCTTT; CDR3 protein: CASSLNRWPTGRNTEAFF
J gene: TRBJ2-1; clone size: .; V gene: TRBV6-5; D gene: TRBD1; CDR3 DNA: TGTGCCAGCAGAGGGACAGCTAACAATGAGCAGTTCTTC; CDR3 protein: CASRGTANNEQFF
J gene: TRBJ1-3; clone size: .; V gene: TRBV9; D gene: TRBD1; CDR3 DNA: TGTGCCAGCAGCGCCCAACAGGGGCCCAGCTCTGGAAACACCATATATTTT; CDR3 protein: CASSAQQGPSSGNTIYF
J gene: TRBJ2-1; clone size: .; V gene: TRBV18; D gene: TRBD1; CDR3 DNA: TGTGCCAGTTCCACAGGGGGAGGTGAGCAGTTCTTC; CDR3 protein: CASSTGGGEQFF
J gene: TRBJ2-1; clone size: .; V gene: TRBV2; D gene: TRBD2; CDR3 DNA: TGTGCCAGCGGAAAGACTAGCGGGCGATCAGAGGGGCAGTTCTTC; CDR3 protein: CASGKTSGRSEGQFF
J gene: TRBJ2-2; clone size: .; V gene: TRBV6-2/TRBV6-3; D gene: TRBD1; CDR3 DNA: TGTGCCAGCAGCCGGGACAGGGGGCTTAACACCGGGGAGCTGTTTTTT; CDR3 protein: CASSRDRGLNTGELFF
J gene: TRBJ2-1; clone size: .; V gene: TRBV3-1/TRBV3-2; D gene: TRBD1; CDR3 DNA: TGTGCCAGCAGCCAAGCTGAAAACAAACGGCCGGGACAGGGGATACATGAGCAGTTCTTC; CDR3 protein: CASSQAENKRPGQGIHEQFF
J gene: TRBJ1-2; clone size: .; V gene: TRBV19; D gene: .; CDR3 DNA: TGTGCCAGTAGTATATTAGGGGGTTTCATCTATGGCTACACCTTC; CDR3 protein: CASSILGGFIYGYTF
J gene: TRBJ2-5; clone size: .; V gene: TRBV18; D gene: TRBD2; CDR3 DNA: TGTGCCAGCTCACCACGCCAGCGGGGGGTTCAAGAGACCCAGTACTTC; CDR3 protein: CASSPRQRGVQETQYF
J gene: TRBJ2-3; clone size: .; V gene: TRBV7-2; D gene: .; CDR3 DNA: TGTGCCAGCAGCTTATTAGGGCTAGCGACTAGCACAGATACGCAGTATTTT; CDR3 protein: CASSLLGLATSTDTQYF
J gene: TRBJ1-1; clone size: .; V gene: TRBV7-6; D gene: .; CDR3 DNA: TGTGCCAGCAGCTTAGCCAAGGGGCCCCTGAACACTGAAGCTTTCTTT; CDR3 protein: CASSLAKGPLNTEAFF
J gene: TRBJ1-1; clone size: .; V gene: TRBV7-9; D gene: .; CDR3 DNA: TGTGCCAGCAGCCCTAGGATCACCTCTGAAGCTTTCTTT; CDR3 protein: CASSPRITSEAFF
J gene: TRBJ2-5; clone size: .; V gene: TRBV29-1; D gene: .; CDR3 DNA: TGCAGCGTTCCGCCGGCAAATCTAGCTTACCAAGAGACCCAGTACTTC; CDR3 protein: CSVPPANLAYQETQYF
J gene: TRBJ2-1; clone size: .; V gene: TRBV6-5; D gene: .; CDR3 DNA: TGTGCCAGCAGTTACTCGAGGGCGGACGAGCAGTTCTTC; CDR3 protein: CASSYSRADEQFF
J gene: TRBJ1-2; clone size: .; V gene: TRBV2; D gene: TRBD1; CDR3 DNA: TGTGCCAGCAGTGAAGTCAGGACAGGGGCCTATGGCTACACCTTC; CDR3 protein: CASSEVRTGAYGYTF
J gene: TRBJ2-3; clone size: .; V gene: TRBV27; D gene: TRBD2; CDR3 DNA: TGTGCCAGCAGTTTGGGACTAGCGGGAGGAACAATAAGCACAGATACGCAGTATTTT; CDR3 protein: CASSLGLAGGTISTDTQYF
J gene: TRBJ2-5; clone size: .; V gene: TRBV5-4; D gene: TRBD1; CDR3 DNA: TGTGCCAGCAGCTTGGGCAGGGGGCCCCAGGAGACCCAGTACTTC; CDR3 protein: CASSLGRGPQETQYF
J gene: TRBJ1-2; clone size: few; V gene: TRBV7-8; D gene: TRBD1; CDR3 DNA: TGTGCCAGCAGCTCTCGGACAGGGGCGGACTATGGCTACACCTTC; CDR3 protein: CASSSRTGADYGYTF
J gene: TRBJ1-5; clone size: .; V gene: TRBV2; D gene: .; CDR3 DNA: TGTGCCAGCAGTGAGCAGATCAATCAGCCCCAGCATTTT; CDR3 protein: CASSEQINQPQHF
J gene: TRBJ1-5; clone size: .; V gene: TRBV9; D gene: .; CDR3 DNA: TGTGCCAGCAGCGTATCCGGGGGAGGCAATCAGCCCCAGCATTTT; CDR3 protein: CASSVSGGGNQPQHF
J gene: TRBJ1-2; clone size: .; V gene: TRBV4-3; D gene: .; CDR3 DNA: TGCGCCAGCAGCCAAGATCTAACAGGGCGGTTCGGCTACACCTTC; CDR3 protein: CASSQDLTGRFGYTF
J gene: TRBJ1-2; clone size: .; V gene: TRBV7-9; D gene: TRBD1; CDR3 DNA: TGTGCCAGCAGCTCCACAGGGGCCTATGGCTACACCTTC; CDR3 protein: CASSSTGAYGYTF
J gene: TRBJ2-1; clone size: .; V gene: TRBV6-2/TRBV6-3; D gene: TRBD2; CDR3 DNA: TGTGCCAGCAGTTACGGGTTAGCGGGAGTCCACGAAGTTTACAATGAGCAGTTCTTC; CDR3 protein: CASSYGLAGVHEVYNEQFF
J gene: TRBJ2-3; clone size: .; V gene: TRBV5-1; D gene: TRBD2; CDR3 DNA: TGCGCCAGCAGCTTGGCCGCGCGGGGGGGCACAGATACGCAGTATTTT; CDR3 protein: CASSLAARGGTDTQYF
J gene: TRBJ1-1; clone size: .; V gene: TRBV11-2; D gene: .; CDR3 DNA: TGTGCCAGCAGCCCACCGGACATGGTGAACACTGAAGCTTTCTTT; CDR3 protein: CASSPPDMVNTEAFF
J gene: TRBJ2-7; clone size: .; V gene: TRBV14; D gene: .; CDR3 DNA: TGTGCCAGCAGCCCACGGGACACCTTATACGAGCAGTACTTC; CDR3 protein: CASSPRDTLYEQYF
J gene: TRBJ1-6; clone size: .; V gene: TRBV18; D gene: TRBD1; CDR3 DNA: TGTGCCAGCTCACCCGGACAGGGTCCACATAATTCACCCCTCCACTTT; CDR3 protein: CASSPGQGPHNSPLHF
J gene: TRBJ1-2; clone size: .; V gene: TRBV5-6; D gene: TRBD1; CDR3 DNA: TGTGCCAGCAGCTCTACCGCGGACAGGGTAGACTATGGCTACACCTTC; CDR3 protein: CASSSTADRVDYGYTF
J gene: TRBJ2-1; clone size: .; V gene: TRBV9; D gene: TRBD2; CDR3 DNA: TGTGCCAGCAGCGTAGAGCTAGCGGGGGTCAGTAATGAGCAGTTCTTC; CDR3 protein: CASSVELAGVSNEQFF
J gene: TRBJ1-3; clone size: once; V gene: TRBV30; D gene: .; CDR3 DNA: TGTGCCTGGAGTTTAGGAAACACCATATATTTT; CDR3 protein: CAWSLGNTIYF
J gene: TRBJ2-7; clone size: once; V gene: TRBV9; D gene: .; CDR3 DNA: TGTGCCAGCAGCGCCGGGTACGAGCAGTACTTC; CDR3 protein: CASSAGYEQYF
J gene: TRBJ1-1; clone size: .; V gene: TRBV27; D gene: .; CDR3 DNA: TGTGCCAGTAAGACAGAGATGAACACTGAAGCTTTCTTT; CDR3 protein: CASKTEMNTEAFF
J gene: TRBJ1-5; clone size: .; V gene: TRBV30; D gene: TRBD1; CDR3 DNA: TGTGCCTGGAGGGCGACAGGGGGTCTTTGGGAGCCCCAGCATTTT; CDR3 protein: CAWRATGGLWEPQHF
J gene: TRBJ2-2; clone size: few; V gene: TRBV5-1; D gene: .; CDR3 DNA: TGCGCCAGCAGCTTGGTAGCTGCAAGGCCGAACACCGGGGAGCTGTTTTTT; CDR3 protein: CASSLVAARPNTGELFF
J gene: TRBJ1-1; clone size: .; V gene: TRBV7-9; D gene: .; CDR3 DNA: TGTGCCAGCAGCCCAGGCTGGGGGGCTGAAGCTTTCTTT; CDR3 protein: CASSPGWGAEAFF
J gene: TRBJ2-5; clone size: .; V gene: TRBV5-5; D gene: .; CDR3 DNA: TGTGCCAGCAGCTGGGGCGGACAGCAAGAGACCCAGTACTTC; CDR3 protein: CASSWGGQQETQYF
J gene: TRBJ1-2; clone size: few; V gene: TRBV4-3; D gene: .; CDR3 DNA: TGCGCCAGCAGCCAAGATAGTGGAGCCAGGGGAGGCTACACCTTC; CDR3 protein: CASSQDSGARGGYTF
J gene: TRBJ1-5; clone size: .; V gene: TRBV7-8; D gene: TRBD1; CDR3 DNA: TGTGCCAGCAGCCTACTTAATAGGCAGGGGGGTAGCAATCAGCCCCAGCATTTT; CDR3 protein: CASSLLNRQGGSNQPQHF
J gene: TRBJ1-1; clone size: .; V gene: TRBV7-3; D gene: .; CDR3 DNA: TGTGCCAGCAGCTTAATGTCGGACACTGAAGCTTTCTTT; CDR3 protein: CASSLMSDTEAFF
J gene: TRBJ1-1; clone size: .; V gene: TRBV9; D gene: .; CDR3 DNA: TGTGCCAGCAGGAGAGTGGACTGGGGGAACACTGAAGCTTTCTTT; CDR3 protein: CASRRVDWGNTEAFF
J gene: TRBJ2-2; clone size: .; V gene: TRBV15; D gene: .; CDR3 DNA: TGTGCCACCAGCCTACACGGGGGTCTCACCGGGGAGCTGTTTTTT; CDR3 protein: CATSLHGGLTGELFF
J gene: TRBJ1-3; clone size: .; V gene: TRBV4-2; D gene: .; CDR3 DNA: TGTGCCAGCAGCCAAGTGCAGGGTAGTGGAAACACCATATATTTT; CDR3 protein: CASSQVQGSGNTIYF
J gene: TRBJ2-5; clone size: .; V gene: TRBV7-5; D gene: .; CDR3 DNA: TGTGTCAGAAGCTTCGGCACGCACGAGTTGGGGAAGGGGGAAAAGACCCAGTACTTC; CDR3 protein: CVRSFGTHELGKGEKTQYF
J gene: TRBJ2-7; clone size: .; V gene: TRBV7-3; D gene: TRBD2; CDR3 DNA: TGTGCCAGCAGCTCCCGGACGGGGGGGGAGCAGTACTTC; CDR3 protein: CASSSRTGGEQYF
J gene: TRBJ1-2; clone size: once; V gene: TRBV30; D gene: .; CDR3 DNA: TGTGCCTGGAGAGCGTCCAGACAGTCTAACTATGGCTACACCTTC; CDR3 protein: CAWRASRQSNYGYTF
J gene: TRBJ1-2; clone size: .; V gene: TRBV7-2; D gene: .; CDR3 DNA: TGTGCCAGCAGCTCCCCCAGGCCAGGCGGCTACACCTTC; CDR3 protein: CASSSPRPGGYTF
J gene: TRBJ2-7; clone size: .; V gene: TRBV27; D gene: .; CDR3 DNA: TGTGCCAGCAAGATAGTCTCCGAGCAGTACTTC; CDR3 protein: CASKIVSEQYF
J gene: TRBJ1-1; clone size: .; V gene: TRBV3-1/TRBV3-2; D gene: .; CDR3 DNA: TGTGCCAGCAGCCACATCATGGCGGGGGCTGAAGCTTTCTTT; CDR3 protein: CASSHIMAGAEAFF